This TCR beta chain was sequenced in a study of cytomegalovirus exposure and HLA in healthy donors. Whole-study context: Assignment to the Caucasian-associated ancestry cluster applied to approximately 80% of the roughly 400 genotyped donors.

CDR1 and CDR2 (germline): MDHEN, SYDVKM. CDR3 length: 15 residues. The ends lost 5 bases at V and 4 bases at J; junction bases unmatched: 8. The PCR ran on 60 Vbeta and 13 Jbeta primers. Data came from immunoSEQ multiplex PCR; TCRdb stores just in-frame clones and leaves some out. The sample gives about 170,000 clones, more than 70% of which show up once; approximately 1.5% is in the top ten. This TCR came from a male donor in good health and CMV-seronegative. Source material: PBMCs. This chain uses TRBV28 with TRBJ2-7; 10 bases match TRBD1. CDR3 nucleotides: TGTGCCAGCAGTCCTCCGGGACAGGGGTTATACGAGCAGTACTTC. Translated, it gives CASSPPGQGLYEQYF. Full variable domain (missing parts from reference TRBV28 and TRBJ2-7): DVKVTQSSRYLVKRTGEKVFLECVQDMDHENMFWYRQDPGLGLRLIYFSYDVKMKEKGDIPEGYSVSREKKERFSLILESASTNQTSMYLCASSPPGQGLYEQYFGPGTRLTVT.